The 24 T cell receptor beta chains below all came from one sample that was sequenced in a study of blood T cell repertoires in COVID-19. TCRdb's table, derived via immunoSEQ multiplex PCR, lists solely in-frame clones and lacks some. The sample contains roughly 58,000 clones, just over 70% of which appear only once. Sequencing was done on a sample of PBMCs or T cells enriched from blood (not recorded which). The receptors were sampled from a woman aged 60-70 years who had been exposed to COVID-19.

The chain employs TRBV6-4 and TRBJ1-2, with D possibly TRBD1 on 6 matching bases. CDR3 length: 11 amino acids. Per germline, CDR1 MRHNA and CDR2 SNTAGT. V was trimmed by 11 bases and J by 8 bases, leaving 15 bases between them. The CDR3 nucleotides are TGTGCCGGGGGGGCCCGAAGAGGCTACACCTTC. Its protein product is CAGGARRGYTF.

The chain employs TRBV3-1 (or the pseudogene TRBV3-2) and TRBJ1-4, with a tentative D call TRBD1 (6 bases). The CDR3 length is 14 residues. Germline CDR1 LGHDT, CDR2 YNNKEL (reference sequence). The germline V and J ends were trimmed by 3 bases and 3 bases, with 8 bases remaining between them. CDR3 protein: CASSQSGANEKLFF. CDR3 DNA: TGTGCCAGCAGCCAGTCAGGGGCTAATGAAAAACTGTTTTTT.

This rearrangement joins TRBV7-3 to TRBJ1-2, with TRBD1 matching 9 bases. Germline lookup yields CDR1 SGHTA and CDR2 FQGTGA. Losses at the gene ends were 5 bases for V and 3 bases for J; bases not matched to a gene: 7. The CDR3 spans 15 residues. DNA of the CDR3: TGTGCCAGCAGCGCGACAGGGGGAGAGGACTATGGCTACACCTTC. Translating gives CASSATGGEDYGYTF.

The rearrangement joins TRBV25-1 to TRBJ1-4; 8 nucleotides align to TRBD1. The CDR3 length is 16 residues. Germline values: CDR1 MGHDK, CDR2 SYGVNS. V trimming: 3 bases; J trimming: 8 bases; junction bases outside the gene matches: 11. The CDR3 loop reads CASSDLQGGMHEKLFF. The CDR3 DNA reads as TGTGCCAGCAGTGACCTACAGGGGGGGATGCACGAAAAACTGTTTTTT.

The J gene is TRBJ2-7, the V gene TRBV20-1; 15 nucleotides line up with TRBD2. Germline V gives CDR1 DFQATT, CDR2 SNEGSKA (reference sequence). The junction had 14 bases not matched to a gene; V was cut back by 3 bases and J by 8 bases. This CDR3 comprises 17 residues. CDR3 DNA: TGCAGTGCTAGTAAAGGGACTAGCGGGAGGCTGAGAAACCAGCAGTACTTC. Translation gives CSASKGTSGRLRNQQYF.

The genes are TRBV7-2 and TRBJ2-2, with D possibly being TRBD2 (6 bases). The V and J ends lost 1 base and 1 base respectively, with 13 bases between them. The CDR3 is 17 residues long. Germline assignment: CDR1 SGHTA and CDR2 FQGNSA. The CDR3 DNA reads TGTGCCAGCAGCTTAGGGGGGAGGACTCAGAACACCGGGGAGCTGTTTTTT. Translating gives CASSLGGRTQNTGELFF.

J is TRBJ1-6 and V is TRBV28, with 7 bases fitting TRBD1. Germline CDR1 MDHEN, CDR2 SYDVKM. V gave up 1 base and J gave up 11 bases; unmatched junction bases: 5. There are 14 residues in the CDR3. DNA of the CDR3: TGTGCCAGCAGTTTATTACAGGGGACAGCACCCCTCCACTTT. Protein sequence: CASSLLQGTAPLHF.

This clone was counted between two and nine times. This chain uses TRBV24-1 with TRBJ2-2, with TRBD1 identical over 8 bases. CDR1 is KGHDR, CDR2 SFDVKD, per germline. After removal of 4 bases from V and 7 bases from J, the junction contained 4 bases not matched to a gene. The CDR3 length is 14 residues. CDR3 sequence reads: CATSDHGTGGELFF. DNA of the CDR3: TGTGCCACCAGTGACCACGGGACAGGCGGGGAGCTGTTTTTT.

The gene calls are TRBV28 and TRBJ2-7, with 8 nucleotides matching TRBD2. CDR1 and CDR2 (germline): MDHEN, SYDVKM. The J segment lost 6 bases and the V segment lost 6 bases, leaving 7 bases of the junction unmatched. The CDR3 has 13 amino acids. CDR3 region: CASSPGGRGEQYF. The CDR3 coding sequence is TGTGCCAGCAGCCCGGGGGGGCGCGGCGAGCAGTACTTC.

This clone was detected a few times. V usage is TRBV6-5 and J usage is TRBJ1-1; 11 bases match TRBD1. Unmatched junction bases numbered 4, after V lost 8 bases and J lost 5 bases. Germline values: CDR1 MNHEY, CDR2 SVGAGI. The CDR3 runs to 13 residues. The CDR3 here is CASGQGARTEAFF. DNA for the CDR3: TGTGCCAGCGGACAGGGGGCGAGGACTGAAGCTTTCTTT.

Only one count was recorded for this clone. The chain has TRBV28 and TRBJ2-7, with D tentatively TRBD1 (5 bases). V lost 6 bases and J lost 7, with 25 bases in between. CDR1 MDHEN and CDR2 SYDVKM come from the germline V gene. The CDR3 length is 16 residues. The CDR3 nucleotides read TGTGCCAGCAGCTCCCGACAGAACCTTCCCCCTAGAGAGCAGTACTTC. This codes for CASSSRQNLPPREQYF.

This sequence joins TRBV19 and TRBJ2-1; 8 bases agree with TRBD2. The V segment lost 0 bases and the J segment 4 bases; nucleotides outside the gene matches: 5. From germline, CDR1 is LNHDA and CDR2 SQIVND (reference sequence). The CDR3 has 16 amino acids. The CDR3 region has the DNA TGTGCCAGTAGTATAGATCGGGGGGGGCCGTACAATGAGCAGTTCTTC. The encoded protein is CASSIDRGGPYNEQFF.

The chain recombines TRBV5-4 with TRBJ2-5; D unclear. CDR1 SGHNT and CDR2 YYREEE come from the germline V gene (reference sequence). This CDR3 is built from 12 residues. The ends were cut back, 4 bases at V and 3 bases at J, with 7 bases in the middle. The CDR3 nucleotides are TGTGCCAGCAGCCCGGTGAAAGAGACCCAGTACTTC. Its translation is CASSPVKETQYF. The full variable domain, rest sourced from reference TRBV5-4 and TRBJ2-5, is ETGVTQSPTHLIKTRGQQVTLRCSSQSGHNTVSWYQQALGQGPQFIFQYYREEENGRGNFPPRFSGLQFPNYSSELNVNALELDDSALYLCASSPVKETQYFGPGTRLLVL.

The CDR3 loop is CASSFGAGGPNQPQHF. The CDR3 DNA sequence: TGTGCCAGCAGTTTCGGGGCAGGGGGGCCCAATCAGCCCCAGCATTTT. The genes are TRBV28 and TRBJ1-5; 7 bases map to TRBD1. This CDR3 comprises 16 residues. Unmatched junction bases numbered 8, after V lost 3 bases and J lost 3 bases. From germline, CDR1 is MDHEN and CDR2 SYDVKM.

The CDR3: CASSPTGVGTGELFF. The CDR3 nucleotides are TGTGCCAGCAGCCCGACAGGCGTGGGTACCGGGGAGCTGTTTTTT. The chain joins TRBV6-5 to TRBJ2-2, with D maybe TRBD1 (6 bases). This CDR3 has 15 amino acids. V was clipped by 6 bases and J by 5 bases, with 16 bases between them. Germline V gene data show CDR1 as MNHEY and CDR2 as SVGAGI.

V is TRBV19 and J is TRBJ1-5, with 9 positions matching TRBD1. The V gene end was trimmed by 6 bases and the J gene end by 5 bases; junction bases not matched to a gene: 8. The CDR3 consists of 15 residues. Germline values: CDR1 LNHDA, CDR2 SQIVND (reference sequence). The DNA for the CDR3 is TGTGCCAGTAGGGAGGGGGACAGGGACTATCAGCCCCAGCATTTT. Translating gives CASREGDRDYQPQHF.

The chain couples TRBV11-3 to TRBJ2-2; a weak D match, TRBD2 (5 bases). Germline values: CDR1 SGHNT, CDR2 YENEEA. This CDR3 has 13 amino acids. With 5 bases removed from V and 7 bases from J, the gap between germline ends came to 11 bases. CDR3 coding DNA: TGTGCCAGCAGCCGCTCGGGGTTCGGGGAGCTGTTTTTT. Translation gives CASSRSGFGELFF.

The chain uses TRBV29-1 and TRBJ1-1, with 8 nucleotides matching TRBD1. Germline V gene sequence: CDR1 SQVTM, CDR2 ANQGSEA. V trimming: 6 bases; J trimming: 1 base; junction bases outside the gene matches: 10. CDR3 length: 15 residues. The CDR3, as DNA: TGCAGCGTCGCCCCAGGGGGCGGAGGGAACACTGAAGCTTTCTTT. It is translated as CSVAPGGGGNTEAFF.

V gene TRBV5-5 combines with J gene TRBJ2-7; 9 bases map to TRBD1. Unmatched junction bases numbered 4, after V lost 0 bases and J lost 3 bases. This CDR3 has 15 amino acids. The V gene's germline CDR1 is SGHKS and CDR2 YYEKEE (reference sequence). CDR3 in amino acids: CASSLGDRVLYEQYF. DNA for the CDR3: TGTGCCAGCAGCTTGGGGGACAGGGTACTCTACGAGCAGTACTTC. The whole variable domain, filled in from reference TRBV5-5 and TRBJ2-7, reads DAGVTQSPTHLIKTRGQQVTLRCSPISGHKSVSWYQQVLGQGPQFIFQYYEKEERGRGNFPDRFSARQFPNYSSELNVNALLLGDSALYLCASSLGDRVLYEQYFGPGTRLTVT.

The chain has TRBV28 and TRBJ2-6; TRBD2 matches at 14 bases. V was pared by 3 bases and J by 4 bases, with 8 bases of the junction left unmatched. From germline, CDR1 is MDHEN and CDR2 SYDVKM. This CDR3 contains 19 residues. The CDR3 DNA sequence: TGTGCCAGCAGTTTGGGACTAGCGGGAGATTTGAGGGGGGCCAACGTCCTGACTTTC. Encoded protein: CASSLGLAGDLRGANVLTF.

This clone has a handful of counts. The chain links TRBV2 to TRBJ1-1; D might be TRBD1 (5 bases). The CDR3 contains 11 residues. The germline V gene encodes CDR1 SNHLY and CDR2 FYNNEI. Trimming pared 5 bases from V and 8 bases from J, leaving 9 bases between. CDR3 region: CASSWTTEAFF. The CDR3 coding sequence is TGTGCCAGCAGTTGGACAACGGAAGCTTTCTTT. The full variable domain, in which reference TRBV2 and TRBJ1-1 provide the parts outside the CDR3, is EPEVTQTPSHQVTQMGQEVILRCVPISNHLYFYWYRQILGQKVEFLVSFYNNEISEKSEIFDDQFSVERPDGSNFTLKIRSTKLEDSAMYFCASSWTTEAFFGQGTRLTVV.

This clone was seen more than once but under ten times. The rearrangement joins TRBV6-5 to TRBJ1-1; TRBD1 aligns across 9 bases. CDR1 MNHEY and CDR2 SVGAGI come from the germline V gene. J lost 12 bases, V lost 6 bases, and 11 bases had no gene match. This CDR3 has 13 amino acids. CDR3 residues: CASRLSGTGRTFF. CDR3 nucleotides: TGTGCCAGCAGGTTATCCGGGACAGGGCGAACTTTCTTT.

Only one count was recorded for this clone. The chain is built from TRBV10-1 and TRBJ2-3; D is uncertain. The V end was cut by 0 bases, the J end by 0 bases, with 4 bases between. This CDR3 spans 14 amino acids. CDR1 WNHNN and CDR2 SYGVQD come from the germline V gene (reference sequence). The CDR3 region has the DNA TGCGCCAGCAGTGAGTCCAGGAGCACAGATACGCAGTATTTT. Its protein product is CASSESRSTDTQYF.

The chain is built from TRBV4-1 and TRBJ2-1, with TRBD2 identical over 9 bases. Trimming took 3 bases from V and 6 from J; bases not matched to a gene: 12. This CDR3 comprises 17 residues. Germline CDR1 and CDR2: MGHRA and YSYEKL. The CDR3 spells CASSQLTIAGGGNEQFF. CDR3 DNA: TGCGCCAGCAGCCAGCTTACTATCGCGGGAGGGGGCAATGAGCAGTTCTTC.